This TCR beta chain stems from a study of T cells in pancreatic ductal adenocarcinoma. No neoadjuvant therapy was given to the selected pancreatic ductal adenocarcinoma patients before their surgery. TCRdb's table, derived via immunoSEQ multiplex PCR, lists solely in-frame clones and lacks some. Of roughly 31,000 clones detected, just over 90% appear once; the ten largest clones hold around 2.2%. General study results and limits: Tumor and blood clonality did not differ significantly, about 0.1 versus 0.071. Tumor samples had fewer productive templates and about 8-fold fewer unique clonotypes than blood. Tumors hold more CD45RO+ effector T cells, which may bias toward lower diversity. This surgical cohort overrepresents the minority presenting with early-stage disease.

This CDR3 region has 15 residues. Germline lookup yields CDR1 SGHRS and CDR2 YFSETQ. V dropped 2 bases and J dropped 3 bases, with 15 bases sitting between them. Comments on this clone: Its antigen is not identified.

The source of this sequence is a human donor with pancreatic ductal adenocarcinoma. Material for sequencing was PBMCs. This chain links TRBV5-1 with TRBJ2-7; possibly TRBD2 for D (6 bases). The CDR3, as DNA: TGCGCCAGCAGCTTTTCGGGAGTTATGAGCTACGAGCAGTACTTC. It codes for CASSFSGVMSYEQYF.